The 15 T cell receptor beta chains reported below all come from one sample, sequenced in a study. TCRdb ran MiXCR on the RT-PCR reads and lists one entry per CDR3 protein. Among more than 600,000 distinct CDR3 sequences listed, 13% to 15% were seen once. Sample: memory CD4+ T cells from blood. Receptor source: a female donor in good health, serving as a healthy control.

The rearrangement links TRBV24-1 to TRBJ1-1, with TRBD1 matching 9 bases. This CDR3 spans 13 amino acids. V shed 10 bases, J shed 6 bases, and the junction held 8 bases outside the gene matches. CDR1 KGHDR and CDR2 SFDVKD come from the germline V gene. CDR3 protein: CATSRDRASEAFF. The CDR3 DNA reads as TGTGCCACGAGCCGGGACAGGGCTTCTGAAGCTTTCTTT.

This clonotype was counted only a few times. The chain joins TRBV28 to TRBJ1-2, with 12 nucleotides matching TRBD1. This CDR3 is built from 16 residues. The J segment lost 4 bases and the V segment lost 3 bases, leaving 6 bases of the junction unmatched. CDR1 and CDR2 (germline): MDHEN, SYDVKM. This CDR3 is CASSFAGTGGVYGYTF. CDR3 nucleotide sequence: TGTGCCAGCAGTTTCGCCGGGACAGGGGGCGTCTATGGCTACACCTTC.

This chain joins TRBV7-2 and TRBJ2-1, with TRBD1 as a possible D gene (5 bases). CDR1 is SGHTA and CDR2 is FQGNSA in the germline V gene. The germline V and J ends were trimmed by 5 bases and 15 bases, with 20 bases remaining between them. The CDR3 has 13 amino acids. The CDR3 DNA reads TGTGCCAGCAGCCGCGATAGGGGTATAGCATGGTTCTTC. Translation gives CASSRDRGIAWFF.

This clonotype has only a few counts. V usage is TRBV6-2 or TRBV6-3 and J usage is TRBJ2-3; D is uncertain. The V end was cut by 2 bases, the J end by 7 bases, with 22 bases between. There are 17 residues in the CDR3. CDR1 MNHEY and CDR2 SVGEGT come from the germline V gene. The CDR3 reads CASSYLQLGPPGNTQYF. In DNA form, the CDR3 reads TGTGCCAGCAGTTACCTCCAACTCGGACCCCCCGGCAATACGCAGTATTTT.

This clonotype was counted only a few times. This chain connects TRBV6-5 to TRBJ1-6; 7 bases align to TRBD1. With 2 bases clipped from V and 9 bases from J, the junction kept 7 bases outside the gene matches. Germline CDR1 MNHEY, CDR2 SVGAGI. This CDR3 spans 15 amino acids. This chain's CDR3 is CASSYGGTGVSPLHF. Here the CDR3 DNA reads TGTGCCAGCAGTTACGGAGGAACAGGGGTTTCACCCCTCCACTTT.

In its sample, this clonotype was seen many times. This chain connects TRBV20-1 to TRBJ1-1; D gene ambiguous. CDR1 and CDR2 (germline): DFQATT, SNEGSKA (reference sequence). There are 13 residues in the CDR3. The V end was cut by 3 bases, the J end by 0 bases, with 8 bases between. This CDR3 reads CSASPDMNTEAFF. The CDR3 DNA sequence: TGCAGTGCTAGTCCTGACATGAACACTGAAGCTTTCTTT.

The chain recombines TRBV28 with TRBJ2-5; a possible D gene is TRBD2 (6 bases). The germline V gene has CDR1 MDHEN and CDR2 SYDVKM. V gave up 2 bases and J gave up 5 bases, with 9 bases separating them. The CDR3 spans 13 residues. CDR3 amino acids: CASSLGTLETQYF. CDR3 in DNA: TGTGCCAGCAGTTTAGGGACTTTGGAGACCCAGTACTTC.

This clonotype was counted ten times or more. A read error may produce the germline difference seen at one junction end. V is TRBV7-7 and J is TRBJ2-1, with unresolved D. This CDR3 region has 15 residues. The germline gives CDR1 SSHAT, CDR2 FNYEAQ (reference sequence). CDR3 in DNA: TGTGCTAGCAGCTTAGACGGCTTCGGGTACAATGAGCAGTTCTTC. Translated: CASSLDGFGYNEQFF.

The rearrangement uses TRBV9 and TRBJ2-3, with a weak D call TRBD2 (7 bases). The germline gives CDR1 SGDLS, CDR2 YYNGEE. The CDR3 is made up of 17 amino acids. V shed 2 bases and J shed 2 bases, with 18 bases lying between them. The CDR3 loop reads CASSVLQGGWSTDTQYF. CDR3 DNA: TGTGCCAGCAGCGTTCTACAGGGAGGGTGGTCCACAGATACGCAGTATTTT.

The chain links TRBV20-1 to TRBJ2-3; unclear D gene. The J call may be in error: the DNA end matches TRBJ1-5 better. The CDR3 runs 15 residues. Germline V gene lookup returns CDR1 DFQATT and CDR2 SNEGSKA (reference sequence). CDR3 DNA: TGCAGTGCTAGAAACCCTAGCGGGATGTCAGATACGCAGCATTTT. It translates to CSARNPSGMSDTQHF.

This clonotype has ten or more counts. This chain joins TRBV7-3 and TRBJ1-6, with D uncertain. Germline CDR1 SGHTA, CDR2 FQGTGA. V was clipped by 8 bases and J by 7 bases, with 12 bases between them. The CDR3 has 13 amino acids. CDR3 coding DNA: TGTGCCAGCCGGCAGGACGGCAATTCACCCCTCCACTTT. Encoded protein: CASRQDGNSPLHF.

As to this clonotype: This may stem from a read error, because a much larger clone lies one nucleotide away. This chain links TRBV5-1 with TRBJ2-1; D is ambiguous. The CDR3 is made up of 13 amino acids. Germline V CDR1 and CDR2: SGHRS, YFSETQ. V was cut by 0 bases and J by 14 bases, with 15 bases left in between. The CDR3 sequence: CASSLVRPDEKFF. DNA for the CDR3: TGCGCCAGCAGCTTGGTTCGCCCCGACGAGAAGTTCTTC.

This clonotype showed up just a few times. The chain recombines TRBV5-6 with TRBJ1-2, with 7 bases identical to TRBD1. Per germline, CDR1 SGHDT and CDR2 YYEEEE. The CDR3 is made up of 15 amino acids. Losses at the gene ends were 4 bases for V and 4 bases for J; bases not matched to a gene: 10. The CDR3 DNA sequence: TGTGCCAGCAGCCTGGTTTCGTGGGACAGCTATGGCTACACCTTC. Translation gives CASSLVSWDSYGYTF. Using reference TRBV5-6 and TRBJ1-2 for the parts outside the CDR3, the full variable domain is DAGVTQSPTHLIKTRGQQVTLRCSPKSGHDTVSWYQQALGQGPQFIFQYYEEEERQRGNFPDRFSGHQFPNYSSELNVNALLLGDSALYLCASSLVSWDSYGYTFGSGTRLTVV.

The chain recombines TRBV5-1 with TRBJ2-7; TRBD2 is a possible D gene (5 bases). The length of the CDR3 is 14 residues. V dropped 0 bases and J dropped 6 bases, with 13 bases sitting between them. The germline CDR1 and CDR2 sequences are SGHRS and YFSETQ. The CDR3 DNA follows: TGCGCCAGCAGCTTGGGGGCGCTCGGAGGCGAGCAGTACTTC. Protein: CASSLGALGGEQYF.

The V gene is TRBV29-1, the J gene TRBJ2-1; 11 bases line up with TRBD2. The V gene's germline CDR1 is SQVTM and CDR2 ANQGSEA. The CDR3 spans 17 residues. V gave up 2 bases and J gave up 0 bases; unmatched junction bases: 6. The CDR3 here is CSVELAGGIISYNEQFF. CDR3 sequence (DNA): TGCAGCGTTGAACTAGCGGGGGGAATAATCTCCTACAATGAGCAGTTCTTC.